This T cell receptor beta chain was documented in a study of blood T cell repertoires in COVID-19. Study in general: Acute and convalescent COVID-19 samples came from the United States, Italy and Spain.

TCRdb's copy holds only in-frame clones and misses some; the assay was immunoSEQ multiplex PCR. The table shows about 410,000 clones, with 90% occurring only once. The sequenced sample consisted of PBMCs or T cells enriched from blood (not recorded which). The sequence was obtained from a man between 18 and 29 years old who had recovered from COVID-19.

CDR3 DNA sequence: TGTGCCATCAGTGAAGGGACAGGGTCTTCACCCCTCCACTTT. Its translation: CAISEGTGSSPLHF. The gene calls are TRBV10-3 and TRBJ1-6; TRBD1 matches 9 bases. The CDR3 has 14 residues. V trimming: 3 bases; J trimming: 9 bases; junction bases outside the gene matches: 3. From germline, CDR1 is ENHRY and CDR2 SYGVKD.